Listed here are 15 T cell receptor beta chains from one sample, sequenced in a study of blood T cell repertoires in COVID-19. Clones were read by immunoSEQ multiplex PCR, and TCRdb kept only the in-frame ones, dropping some. The table records around 200,000 clones, around 82% of them present only once. Sequences were obtained from peripheral blood. Receptor source: a man aged 50-60 years with active or convalescent COVID-19.

The chain is built from TRBV12-5 and TRBJ1-2; the D gene is possibly TRBD1 (6 bases). Germline V gene data show CDR1 as LGHNT and CDR2 as FRNRAP. Trimming removed 9 bases at V and 5 bases at J, with 13 bases between. The CDR3 sequence is 12 residues long. The CDR3 loop is CASRRGQYGYTF. The DNA for the CDR3 is TGTGCTAGCCGCCGAGGACAGTATGGCTACACCTTC.

Here the CDR3 reads CATSRDRALNTEAFF. CDR3 in DNA: TGTGCCACCAGCAGAGACAGGGCGTTAAACACTGAAGCTTTCTTT. This chain connects TRBV15 to TRBJ1-1, with D possibly TRBD1 on 5 matching bases. This CDR3 spans 15 amino acids. With 0 bases removed from V and 2 bases from J, the gap between germline ends came to 10 bases. From germline, CDR1 is LNHNV and CDR2 YYDKDF (reference sequence). Complete variable domain (other parts from reference TRBV15 and TRBJ1-1): DAMVIQNPRYQVTQFGKPVTLSCSQTLNHNVMYWYQQKSSQAPKLLFHYYDKDFNNEADTPDNFQSRRPNTSFCFLDIRSPGLGDTAMYLCATSRDRALNTEAFFGQGTRLTVV.

The rearrangement uses TRBV2 and TRBJ1-1; no clear D gene. In germline, CDR1 is SNHLY, CDR2 FYNNEI. This CDR3 is built from 14 residues. Between the trimmed V and J ends, which lost 3 bases and 2 bases, there was a span of 10 bases. The CDR3 DNA reads as TGTGCCAGCAGTGAGCGGGTGGGAAACACTGAAGCTTTCTTT. This sequence encodes CASSERVGNTEAFF.

At least ten counts were recorded for this clone. The rearrangement joins TRBV5-1 to TRBJ1-1; D gene ambiguous. This CDR3 has 14 residues. V was pared by 4 bases and J by 0 bases, with 10 bases between. Germline CDR1 reads SGHRS; CDR2 reads YFSETQ. Written as DNA, the CDR3 is TGCGCCAGCAGCCCCGACACCTTGAACACTGAAGCTTTCTTT. Translating it yields CASSPDTLNTEAFF.

The CDR3 DNA is TGTGCCAGCAGTGAAAACCTATATGGGGGGACTAATGAAAAACTGTTTTTT. Residues: CASSENLYGGTNEKLFF. J is TRBJ1-4 and V is TRBV6-1; TRBD1 might be the D (5 bases). This CDR3 has 17 amino acids. Deletions cut 2 bases from V and 2 bases from J, with 15 bases between. Germline CDR1 MNHNS, CDR2 SASEGT.

This clone has at least ten counts. This chain uses TRBV5-1 with TRBJ2-7; TRBD1 might be the D (5 bases). The V gene's germline CDR1 is SGHRS and CDR2 YFSETQ. The CDR3 is 12 residues long. The V gene lost 2 bases and the J gene lost 4 bases, with 7 bases spanning the gap. CDR3: CASSFQGYEQYF. The CDR3 DNA reads TGCGCCAGCAGCTTCCAGGGTTACGAGCAGTACTTC.

The rearrangement links TRBV30 to TRBJ2-3, with 9 bases identical to TRBD2. The germline V gene encodes CDR1 GTSNPN and CDR2 SVGIG (reference sequence). With 2 bases clipped from V and 4 bases from J, the junction kept 7 bases outside the gene matches. The CDR3 has 15 amino acids. CDR3 coding DNA: TGTGCCTGGAGTATGAGGCGGGGGGGCCCAGATACGCAGTATTTT. This codes for CAWSMRRGGPDTQYF.

This rearrangement joins TRBV11-2 to TRBJ1-1, with D maybe TRBD1 (5 bases). V was trimmed by 6 bases and J by 1 base, leaving 12 bases between them. The CDR3 is made up of 14 amino acids. The V gene's germline CDR1 is SGHAT and CDR2 FQNNGV. CDR3 protein: CASRPSTGNTEAFF. CDR3 bases: TGTGCCAGCAGACCGTCAACAGGGAACACTGAAGCTTTCTTT.

The V and J genes are TRBV5-5 and TRBJ2-5; 10 bases match TRBD1. This CDR3 has 15 amino acids. V shed 3 bases and J 5 bases; nucleotides not matched to a gene: 7. Germline lookup yields CDR1 SGHKS and CDR2 YYEKEE (reference sequence). CDR3 protein: CASSSATGGGETQYF. DNA of the CDR3: TGTGCCAGCAGCTCCGCGACAGGGGGCGGTGAGACCCAGTACTTC.

This clone showed up just once. The genes are TRBV4-2 and TRBJ2-4, with 8 bases that match TRBD2. V was pared by 6 bases and J by 5 bases, with 6 bases of the junction left unmatched. CDR3 size: 14 residues. CDR1 is LGHNA and CDR2 is YNFKEQ in the germline V gene. The CDR3 sequence: CASSSGGNQNIQYF. For the CDR3, the DNA is TGTGCCAGCAGTTCGGGAGGGAACCAAAACATTCAGTACTTC.

This clone was seen more than once but under ten times. The V call is TRBV3-1 (or the pseudogene TRBV3-2), the J call TRBJ1-2; D is uncertain. CDR1 and CDR2 (germline): LGHDT, YNNKEL (reference sequence). The CDR3 covers 15 residues. With 4 bases removed from V and 2 bases from J, the gap between germline ends came to 14 bases. The CDR3 region is CASSPLFVQNYGYTF. The DNA of the CDR3 is TGTGCCAGCAGCCCCCTCTTTGTTCAGAACTATGGCTACACCTTC.

The rearrangement joins TRBV7-2 to TRBJ1-2; the match to TRBD1 covers 8 bases. The CDR3 consists of 14 residues. V trimming: 5 bases; J trimming: 5 bases; junction bases outside the gene matches: 7. The V gene's germline CDR1 is SGHTA and CDR2 FQGNSA. The CDR3 protein is CASSLQGGNYGYTF. Written as DNA, the CDR3 is TGTGCCAGCAGCCTACAGGGGGGGAATTATGGCTACACCTTC.

This chain connects TRBV7-3 to TRBJ2-5, with D possibly being TRBD2 (6 bases). In germline, CDR1 is SGHTA, CDR2 FQGTGA. The length of the CDR3 is 16 residues. Trimming took off 2 bases at V and 5 bases at J, with 18 bases between the two ends. CDR3 in DNA: TGTGCCAGCAGCTTAGGGTCGGACTACCAGACGGAGACCCAGTACTTC. Residues: CASSLGSDYQTETQYF. Supplemented by reference TRBV7-3 and TRBJ2-5, the full variable domain reads GAGVSQTPSNKVTEKGKYVELRCDPISGHTALYWYRQSLGQGPEFLIYFQGTGAADDSGLPNDRFFAVRPEGSVSTLKIQRTERGDSAVYLCASSLGSDYQTETQYFGPGTRLLVL.

This clone occurred a few times. This chain joins TRBV11-2 and TRBJ2-7, with a weak D call TRBD2 (6 bases). The V end was cut by 4 bases, the J end by 7 bases, with 11 bases between. Germline V gene data show CDR1 as SGHAT and CDR2 as FQNNGV. The CDR3 totals 12 residues. The CDR3 sequence: CASSSEGWEQYF. The CDR3 nucleotides read TGTGCCAGCAGCTCGGAGGGTTGGGAGCAGTACTTC.

The J gene is TRBJ1-1, the V gene TRBV5-5; 8 bases line up with TRBD1. J gave up 0 bases and V 4 bases, and 11 bases lay outside the gene matches. Germline V CDR1 and CDR2: SGHKS, YYEKEE (reference sequence). CDR3 length: 17 amino acids. The CDR3 nucleotides read TGTGCCAGCAGCAAGGAAGCGACAGGGGCCCTGAACACTGAAGCTTTCTTT. It yields the protein CASSKEATGALNTEAFF.